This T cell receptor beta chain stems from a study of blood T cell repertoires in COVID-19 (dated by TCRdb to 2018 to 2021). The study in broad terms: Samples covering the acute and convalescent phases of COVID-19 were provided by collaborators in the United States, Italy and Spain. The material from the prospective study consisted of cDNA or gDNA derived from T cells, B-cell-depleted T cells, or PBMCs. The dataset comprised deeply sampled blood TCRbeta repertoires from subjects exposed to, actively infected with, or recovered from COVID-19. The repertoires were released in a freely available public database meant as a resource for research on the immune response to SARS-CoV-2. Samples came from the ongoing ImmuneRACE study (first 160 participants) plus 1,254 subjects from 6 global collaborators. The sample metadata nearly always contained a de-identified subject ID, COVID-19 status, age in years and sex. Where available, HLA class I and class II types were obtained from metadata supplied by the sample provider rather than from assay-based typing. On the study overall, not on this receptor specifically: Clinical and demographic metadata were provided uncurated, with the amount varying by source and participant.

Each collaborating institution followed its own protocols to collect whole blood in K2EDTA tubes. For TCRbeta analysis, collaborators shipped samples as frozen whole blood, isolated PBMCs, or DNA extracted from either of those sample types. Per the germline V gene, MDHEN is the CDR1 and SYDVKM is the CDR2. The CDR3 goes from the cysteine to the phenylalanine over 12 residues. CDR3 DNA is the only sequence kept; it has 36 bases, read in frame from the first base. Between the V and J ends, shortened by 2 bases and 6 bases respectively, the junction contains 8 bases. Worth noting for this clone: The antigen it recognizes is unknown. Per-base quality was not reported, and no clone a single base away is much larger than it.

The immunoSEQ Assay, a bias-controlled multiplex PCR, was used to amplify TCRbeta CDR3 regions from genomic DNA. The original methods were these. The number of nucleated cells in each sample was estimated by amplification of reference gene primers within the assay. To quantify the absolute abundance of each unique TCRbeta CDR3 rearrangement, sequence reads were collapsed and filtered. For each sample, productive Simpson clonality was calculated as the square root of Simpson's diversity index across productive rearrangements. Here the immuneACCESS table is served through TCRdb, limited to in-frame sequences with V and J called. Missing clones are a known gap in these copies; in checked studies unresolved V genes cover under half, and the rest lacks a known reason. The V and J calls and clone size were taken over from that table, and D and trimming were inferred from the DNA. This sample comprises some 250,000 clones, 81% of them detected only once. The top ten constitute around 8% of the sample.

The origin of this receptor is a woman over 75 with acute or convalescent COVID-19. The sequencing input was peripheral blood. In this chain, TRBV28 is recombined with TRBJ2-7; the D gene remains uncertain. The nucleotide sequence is TGTGCCAGCAGTTTACTCGGTGGCGAGCAGTACTTC. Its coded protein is CASSLLGGEQYF.